This T cell receptor beta chain emerged from a study of T cells in women clearing cervical HPV infection. Average input was approximately 1,200 ng genomic DNA for immunoSEQ TCR beta CDR3 amplification. Produced via immunoSEQ multiplex PCR; TCRdb's table is partial and in-frame only. The repertoire table contains 20,000 to 25,000 clones. All donors had a single incident cervical HPV16 infection, not prevalent. Remarks on this clone: The CDR3 extends 3 residues past the end of the read, so its final part is completed from the germline J gene.

Trimming took 3 bases from V and 4 from J, leaving 10 bases between them. Germline V gives CDR1 SEHNR, CDR2 FQNEAQ (reference sequence). The length of the CDR3 is 15 residues. This TCR was sampled from a woman aged 18 to 69 with a cervical HPV16 infection that either progressed to CIN3+ or cleared (not recorded which). The chain is built from TRBV7-9 and TRBJ2-6, with unresolved D. The sequenced sample was blood buffy coat. CDR3 DNA (partial): TGTGCCAGCAGCTTTCAGGCGAGGGGGGCCAACGTC. This translates into CASSFQARGANV. In full, the CDR3 is CASSFQARGANVLTF.